This T cell receptor (beta chain) was recorded in a study of blood T cell repertoires in COVID-19. Across the study: The United States, Italy and Spain were the sources of the acute and convalescent COVID-19 samples. In each case, the material was cDNA or gDNA derived from T cells, B-cell-depleted T cells, or PBMCs.

Seattle patients were enrolled while actively infected and followed longitudinally. TCRdb's copy holds only in-frame clones and misses some; the assay was immunoSEQ multiplex PCR. Here the sample spans about 410,000 clones, over 75% being singletons. CDR1 SSHAT and CDR2 FNYEAQ come from the germline V gene (reference sequence). This CDR3 is 12 amino acids long. This TCR came from a woman aged 40 to 50 with COVID-19, enrolled during active disease. Sequencing was done on a sample of peripheral blood. J is TRBJ2-1 and V is TRBV7-7; weak D call: TRBD1 (6 bases). Here the CDR3 DNA reads TGTGCTGTCAGGGGTTCCTACAATGAGCAGTTCTTC. Its translation is CAVRGSYNEQFF. Filled out from reference TRBV7-7 and TRBJ2-1, the complete variable domain reads GAGVSQSPRYKVTKRGQDVTLRCDPISSHATLYWYQQALGQGPEFLTYFNYEAQPDKSGLPSDRFSAERPEGSISTLTIQRTEQRDSAMYRCAVRGSYNEQFFGPGTRLTVL.